A selection of T cell receptor beta chains follows, all from one sample in a study of graft-versus-host responses after intestinal transplantation. These receptors' antigens are unknown. Using immunoSEQ multiplex PCR, the repertoire was profiled, and TCRdb retains in-frame clones only, with some absent. The repertoire holds about 71,000 clones, with 80% to 95% as singletons. The input for sequencing was unstimulated CD8+ T cells sorted from spleen or lymph node cells, taken before intestinal transplant. The receptors derive from a human donor who received an intestinal transplant. CDR3s include the opening cysteine and the closing phenylalanine or tryptophan. A D gene is named only where the DNA matches it firmly. Size tells how often a clone was seen (once, few, many) or the class of an expanded clone, and some rows leave it out.

D: TRBD2; V: TRBV5-4; size: NA; J: TRBJ2-1; CDR3: CASSHLAGGSYNEQFF; DNA: TGTGCCAGCAGCCATCTAGCGGGGGGGTCCTACAATGAGCAGTTCTTC
D: TRBD1; V: TRBV2; size: once; J: TRBJ2-1; CDR3: CASSEAGQGTNEQFF; DNA: TGTGCCAGCAGTGAAGCGGGACAGGGGACCAATGAGCAGTTCTTC
D: TRBD2; V: TRBV10-3; size: NA; J: TRBJ2-2; CDR3: CAIMPSGGAHAGELFF; DNA: TGTGCCATCATGCCTAGCGGGGGGGCCCACGCCGGGGAGCTGTTTTTT
D: NA; V: TRBV6-5; size: once; J: TRBJ2-1; CDR3: CASSYAGVSYNEQFF; DNA: TGTGCCAGCAGTTACGCCGGGGTCTCCTACAATGAGCAGTTCTTC
D: TRBD1; V: TRBV5-6; size: NA; J: TRBJ2-7; CDR3: CASSPLGTGFYEQYF; DNA: TGTGCCAGCAGCCCCTTGGGGACAGGGTTTTACGAGCAGTACTTC
D: NA; V: TRBV7-2; size: once; J: TRBJ1-1; CDR3: CASSFGSTEAFF; DNA: TGTGCCAGCAGCTTCGGTAGCACTGAAGCTTTCTTT
D: TRBD2; V: TRBV7-9; size: NA; J: TRBJ2-3; CDR3: CASSPMLAGGPLGQYF; DNA: TGTGCCAGCAGCCCAATGCTAGCGGGGGGCCCGCTTGGGCAGTATTTT
D: NA; V: TRBV6-4; size: once; J: TRBJ1-1; CDR3: CASSDRSDTEAFF; DNA: TGTGCCAGCAGTGACCGGTCTGACACTGAAGCTTTCTTT
D: TRBD2; V: TRBV19; size: NA; J: TRBJ2-2; CDR3: CATIAGGLTGELFF; DNA: TGTGCCACGATAGCGGGGGGGCTCACCGGGGAGCTGTTTTTT
D: TRBD1; V: TRBV9; size: NA; J: TRBJ1-2; CDR3: CASSPGTAHGYTF; DNA: TGTGCCAGCAGCCCAGGGACAGCCCATGGCTACACCTTC
D: NA; V: TRBV4-2; size: NA; J: TRBJ2-1; CDR3: CASSAPGLSPYNEQFF; DNA: TGTGCCAGCAGCGCGCCGGGACTCTCGCCCTACAATGAGCAGTTCTTC
D: NA; V: TRBV19; size: NA; J: TRBJ2-1; CDR3: CASSIFSTQGGEQFF; DNA: TGTGCCAGTAGTATCTTTTCCACACAAGGGGGTGAGCAGTTCTTC
D: NA; V: TRBV7-9; size: NA; J: TRBJ1-5; CDR3: CASSEARGNQPQHF; DNA: TGTGCCAGCTCCGAGGCCCGGGGCAATCAGCCCCAGCATTTT
D: TRBD2; V: TRBV19; size: NA; J: TRBJ2-7; CDR3: CASSWGLAGYEQYF; DNA: TGTGCCAGTAGTTGGGGACTAGCGGGATACGAGCAGTACTTC
D: TRBD1; V: TRBV27; size: NA; J: TRBJ1-2; CDR3: CASSLGQGVGYTF; DNA: TGTGCCAGCAGTTTAGGACAGGGGGTTGGCTACACCTTC
D: TRBD2; V: TRBV9; size: NA; J: TRBJ2-1; CDR3: CASSEPQTSGGGAYNEQFF; DNA: TGTGCCAGCAGCGAGCCCCAAACTAGCGGGGGTGGGGCCTACAATGAGCAGTTCTTC
D: NA; V: TRBV2; size: NA; J: TRBJ1-1; CDR3: CASRSVPEAFF; DNA: TGTGCCAGCAGATCTGTCCCCGAAGCTTTCTTT
D: TRBD1; V: TRBV29-1; size: NA; J: TRBJ2-7; CDR3: CSVGNRDSYEQYF; DNA: TGCAGCGTGGGAAACCGGGACAGCTACGAGCAGTACTTC
D: TRBD2; V: TRBV2; size: NA; J: TRBJ2-3; CDR3: CASSDLAGGPSTDTQYF; DNA: TGTGCCAGCAGTGATCTAGCGGGGGGCCCTAGCACAGATACGCAGTATTTT
D: NA; V: TRBV4-1; size: NA; J: TRBJ2-7; CDR3: CASSQDDNAGIYEQYF; DNA: TGCGCCAGCAGCCAAGATGATAACGCGGGGATCTACGAGCAGTACTTC
D: TRBD1; V: TRBV9; size: NA; J: TRBJ1-6; CDR3: CASSENTGGYTPLHF; DNA: TGTGCCAGCAGCGAAAACACAGGGGGTTATACACCCCTCCACTTT
D: NA; V: TRBV27; size: NA; J: TRBJ1-1; CDR3: CASNPDRTNGEAFF; DNA: TGTGCCAGCAATCCGGACAGAACTAACGGGGAAGCTTTCTTT
D: NA; V: TRBV14; size: NA; J: TRBJ2-5; CDR3: CASSQVPGEQETQYF; DNA: TGTGCCAGCAGCCAAGTTCCCGGGGAACAAGAGACCCAGTACTTC
D: TRBD1; V: TRBV11-3; size: NA; J: TRBJ1-1; CDR3: CASSLDYRGGNTEAFF; DNA: TGTGCCAGCAGCTTAGACTACAGGGGAGGGAACACTGAAGCTTTCTTT
D: NA; V: TRBV5-8; size: NA; J: TRBJ2-7; CDR3: CASTNPMGEQGRGYEQYF; DNA: TGTGCCAGCACTAACCCAATGGGCGAACAGGGCCGAGGGTACGAGCAGTACTTC
D: TRBD1; V: TRBV27; size: NA; J: TRBJ2-2; CDR3: CASSDQGANTGELFF; DNA: TGTGCCAGCAGCGACCAGGGGGCGAACACCGGGGAGCTGTTTTTT
D: TRBD2; V: TRBV27; size: NA; J: TRBJ2-7; CDR3: CASSLTGSGGANYEQYF; DNA: TGTGCCAGCAGTTTAACGGGTAGCGGGGGGGCAAACTACGAGCAGTACTTC
D: TRBD1; V: TRBV6-1; size: NA; J: TRBJ1-1; CDR3: CASSEAKGGTMNTEAFF; DNA: TGTGCCAGCAGTGAAGCGAAAGGGGGCACCATGAACACTGAAGCTTTCTTT
D: NA; V: TRBV7-2; size: once; J: TRBJ1-5; CDR3: CASSKDSLNQPQHF; DNA: TGTGCCAGCAGCAAGGACAGCCTAAATCAGCCCCAGCATTTT
D: NA; V: TRBV6-1; size: few; J: TRBJ2-7; CDR3: CASSEAGGGSYEQYF; DNA: TGTGCCAGCAGTGAAGCGGGGGGTGGGTCCTACGAGCAGTACTTC
D: TRBD1; V: TRBV9; size: NA; J: TRBJ1-1; CDR3: CASSTTGKTTEAFF; DNA: TGTGCCAGCAGCACGACAGGGAAGACCACTGAAGCTTTCTTT
D: NA; V: TRBV15; size: NA; J: TRBJ2-5; CDR3: CATSRDRSGGEETQYF; DNA: TGTGCCACCAGCAGAGATCGGAGTGGCGGTGAGGAGACCCAGTACTTC
D: NA; V: TRBV19; size: NA; J: TRBJ1-2; CDR3: CASSPGRGNYGYTF; DNA: TGTGCCAGTAGCCCGGGGCGGGGGAACTATGGCTACACCTTC
D: TRBD1; V: TRBV4-1; size: NA; J: TRBJ1-1; CDR3: CASSQAPAGQGTEAFF; DNA: TGCGCCAGCAGCCAAGCACCCGCGGGACAGGGGACTGAAGCTTTCTTT
D: TRBD2; V: TRBV6-6; size: NA; J: TRBJ2-7; CDR3: CASRNNLSGGGYEQYF; DNA: TGTGCCAGCAGGAATAATCTTAGCGGGGGAGGATACGAGCAGTACTTC
D: NA; V: TRBV7-3; size: NA; J: TRBJ2-1; CDR3: CASSLMVGSDEQFF; DNA: TGTGCCAGCAGCTTAATGGTCGGGTCGGATGAGCAGTTCTTC
D: TRBD1; V: TRBV6-5; size: once; J: TRBJ2-1; CDR3: CASSSGTGGYEQFF; DNA: TGTGCCAGCAGTTCCGGGACAGGGGGTTATGAGCAGTTCTTC
D: NA; V: TRBV7-9; size: NA; J: TRBJ1-1; CDR3: CASSPKGRRGYTEAFF; DNA: TGTGCCAGCAGCCCAAAAGGACGGCGGGGGTACACTGAAGCTTTCTTT
D: NA; V: TRBV15; size: once; J: TRBJ2-1; CDR3: CATSRDRTTPLFF; DNA: TGTGCCACCAGCAGAGATCGGACTACCCCACTGTTCTTC
D: NA; V: TRBV6-1; size: NA; J: TRBJ2-3; CDR3: CASSTIKRSDTQYF; DNA: TGTGCCAGCAGCACTATCAAGCGTTCAGATACGCAGTATTTT
D: NA; V: TRBV7-9; size: NA; J: TRBJ2-7; CDR3: CASGYGGPYEQYF; DNA: TGTGCCAGCGGCTATGGGGGCCCCTACGAGCAGTACTTC
D: NA; V: TRBV27; size: NA; J: TRBJ1-2; CDR3: CASGAGANYGYTF; DNA: TGTGCCAGCGGGGCAGGGGCTAACTATGGCTACACCTTC
D: NA; V: TRBV7-9; size: NA; J: TRBJ2-1; CDR3: CASSRLEDNEQFF; DNA: TGTGCCAGCAGCCGCCTCGAGGACAATGAGCAGTTCTTC